This T cell receptor beta chain was identified during a study of T cell responses to AZD1222 COVID-19 vaccine. Study-wide results and caveats: Dominant CD4 TCR responses targeted spike regions 160-218 and 743-854. Without day 14 samples, only post-peak T cell repertoires were studied.

With regard to this clone: The antigen remains undetermined.

Clones were read by immunoSEQ multiplex PCR, and TCRdb kept only the in-frame ones, dropping some. This sample has 150,000 to 200,000 clones, with around 87% found just once. Germline CDR1 and CDR2: ENHRY and SYGVKD. This CDR3 has 14 residues. V dropped 6 bases and J dropped 5 bases, with 14 bases sitting between them. The chain uses TRBV10-3 and TRBJ1-5; D remains unclear. Sequencing used peripheral blood, obtained on day 0 of MenACWY control vaccination. This TCR was recovered from an adult in good health. CDR3 in amino acids: CAISPGLLDQPQHF. The CDR3 DNA is TGTGCCATCAGCCCCGGGTTGTTGGATCAGCCCCAGCATTTT.